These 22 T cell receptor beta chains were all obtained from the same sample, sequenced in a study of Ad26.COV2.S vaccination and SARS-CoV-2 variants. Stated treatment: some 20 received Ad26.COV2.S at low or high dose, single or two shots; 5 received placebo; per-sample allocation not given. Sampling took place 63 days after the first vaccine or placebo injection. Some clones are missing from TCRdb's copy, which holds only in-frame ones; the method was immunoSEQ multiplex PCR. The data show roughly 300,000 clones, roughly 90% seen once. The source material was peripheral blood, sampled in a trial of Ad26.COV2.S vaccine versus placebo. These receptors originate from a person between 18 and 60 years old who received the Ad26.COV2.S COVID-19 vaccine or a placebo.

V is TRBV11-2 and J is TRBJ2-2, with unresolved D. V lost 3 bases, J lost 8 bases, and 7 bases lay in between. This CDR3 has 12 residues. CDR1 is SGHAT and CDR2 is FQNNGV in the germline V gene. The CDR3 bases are TGTGCCAGCAGCTTGAACCCGGGGGAGCTGTTTTTT. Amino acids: CASSLNPGELFF.

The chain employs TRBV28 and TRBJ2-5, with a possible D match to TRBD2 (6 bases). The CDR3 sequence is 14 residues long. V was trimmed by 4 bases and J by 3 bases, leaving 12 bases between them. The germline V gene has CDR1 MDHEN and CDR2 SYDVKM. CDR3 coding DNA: TGTGCCAGCAGTTCAAATTGGAGGGAAGAGACCCAGTACTTC. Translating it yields CASSSNWREETQYF.

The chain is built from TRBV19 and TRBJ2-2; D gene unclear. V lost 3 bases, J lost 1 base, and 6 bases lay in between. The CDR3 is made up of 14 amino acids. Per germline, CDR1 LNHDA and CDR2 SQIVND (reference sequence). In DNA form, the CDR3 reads TGTGCCAGTAGTATCATCGGGAACACCGGGGAGCTGTTTTTT. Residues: CASSIIGNTGELFF.

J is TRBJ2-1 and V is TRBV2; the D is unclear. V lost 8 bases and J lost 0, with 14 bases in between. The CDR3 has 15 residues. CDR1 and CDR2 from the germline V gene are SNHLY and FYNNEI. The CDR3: CASVPLPNSYNEQFF. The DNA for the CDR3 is TGTGCCAGCGTCCCCCTACCAAACTCCTACAATGAGCAGTTCTTC.

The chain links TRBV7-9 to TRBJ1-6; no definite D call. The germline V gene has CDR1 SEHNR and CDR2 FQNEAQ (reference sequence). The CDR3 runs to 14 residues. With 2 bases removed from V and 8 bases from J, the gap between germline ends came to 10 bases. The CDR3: CASSLPDNHSPLHF. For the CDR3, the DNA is TGTGCCAGCAGCTTACCCGACAACCATTCACCCCTCCACTTT.

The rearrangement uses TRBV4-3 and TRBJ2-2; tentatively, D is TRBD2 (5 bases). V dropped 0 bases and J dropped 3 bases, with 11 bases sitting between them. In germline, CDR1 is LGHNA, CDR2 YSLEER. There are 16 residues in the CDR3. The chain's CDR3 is CASSQELDSYTGELFF. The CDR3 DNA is TGCGCCAGCAGCCAAGAACTGGACTCGTACACCGGGGAGCTGTTTTTT.

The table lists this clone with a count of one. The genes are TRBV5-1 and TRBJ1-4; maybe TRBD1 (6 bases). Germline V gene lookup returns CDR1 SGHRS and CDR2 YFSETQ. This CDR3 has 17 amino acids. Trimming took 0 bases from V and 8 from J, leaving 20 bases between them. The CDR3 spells CASSLVVMEGVEEKLFF. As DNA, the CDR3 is TGCGCCAGCAGCTTGGTCGTCATGGAGGGGGTGGAGGAAAAACTGTTTTTT.

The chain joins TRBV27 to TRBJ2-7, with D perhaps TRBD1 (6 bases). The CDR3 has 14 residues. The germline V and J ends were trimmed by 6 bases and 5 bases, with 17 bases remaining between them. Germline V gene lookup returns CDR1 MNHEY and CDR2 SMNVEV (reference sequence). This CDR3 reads CASREQGWQNEQYF. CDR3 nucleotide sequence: TGTGCCAGCAGGGAACAGGGATGGCAGAACGAGCAGTACTTC.

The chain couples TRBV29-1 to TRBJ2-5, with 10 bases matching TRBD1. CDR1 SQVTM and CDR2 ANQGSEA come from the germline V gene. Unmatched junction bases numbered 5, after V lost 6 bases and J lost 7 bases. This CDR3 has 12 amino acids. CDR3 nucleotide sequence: TGCAGCGTCCCCGGGACAGGGGTGACCCAGTACTTC. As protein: CSVPGTGVTQYF.

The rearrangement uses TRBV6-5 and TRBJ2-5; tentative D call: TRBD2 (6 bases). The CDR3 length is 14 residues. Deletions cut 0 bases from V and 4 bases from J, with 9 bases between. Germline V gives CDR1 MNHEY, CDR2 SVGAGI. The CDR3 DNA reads TGTGCCAGCAGTTACTCGGGAGGTGGAGAGACCCAGTACTTC. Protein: CASSYSGGGETQYF.

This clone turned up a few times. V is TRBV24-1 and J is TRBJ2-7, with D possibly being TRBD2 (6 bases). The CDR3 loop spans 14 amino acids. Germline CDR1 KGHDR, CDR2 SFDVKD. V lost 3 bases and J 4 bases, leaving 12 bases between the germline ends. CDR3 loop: CATSDPGAGYEQYF. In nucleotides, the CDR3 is TGTGCCACCAGTGATCCCGGTGCGGGGTACGAGCAGTACTTC.

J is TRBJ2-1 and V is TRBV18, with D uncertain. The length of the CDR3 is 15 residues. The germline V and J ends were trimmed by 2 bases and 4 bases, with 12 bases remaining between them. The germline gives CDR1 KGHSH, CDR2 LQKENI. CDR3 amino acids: CASSPNLMGYNEQFF. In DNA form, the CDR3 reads TGTGCCAGCTCACCAAACCTGATGGGATACAATGAGCAGTTCTTC.

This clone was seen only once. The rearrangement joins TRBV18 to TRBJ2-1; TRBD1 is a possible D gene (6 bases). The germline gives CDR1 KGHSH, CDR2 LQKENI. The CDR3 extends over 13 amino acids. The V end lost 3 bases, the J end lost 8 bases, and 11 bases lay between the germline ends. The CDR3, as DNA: TGTGCCAGCTCACCCAGGGGCCGGGATGAGCAGTTCTTC. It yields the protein CASSPRGRDEQFF.

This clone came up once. CDR3 in amino acids: CATRDTASYNEQFF. CDR3 DNA sequence: TGTGCCACGAGGGACACCGCCTCCTACAATGAGCAGTTCTTC. The gene calls are TRBV19 and TRBJ2-1; maybe TRBD1 (6 bases). The germline CDR1 and CDR2 sequences are LNHDA and SQIVND (reference sequence). The V and J ends lost 10 bases and 0 bases respectively, with 13 bases between them. This CDR3 has 14 amino acids.

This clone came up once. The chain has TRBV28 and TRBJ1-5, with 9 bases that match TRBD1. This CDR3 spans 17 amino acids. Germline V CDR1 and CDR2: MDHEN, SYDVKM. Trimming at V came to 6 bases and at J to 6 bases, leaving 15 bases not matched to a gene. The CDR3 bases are TGTGCCAGCAGCTTAACCGGGACAGGGTTTCGACCTCAGCCCCAGCATTTT. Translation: CASSLTGTGFRPQPQHF.

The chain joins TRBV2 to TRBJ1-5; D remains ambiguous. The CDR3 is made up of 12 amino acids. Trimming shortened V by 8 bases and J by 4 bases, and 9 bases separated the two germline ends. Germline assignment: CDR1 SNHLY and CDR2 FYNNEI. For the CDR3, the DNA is TGTGCCAGCTGCAGAGGGAATCAGCCCCAGCATTTT. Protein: CASCRGNQPQHF.

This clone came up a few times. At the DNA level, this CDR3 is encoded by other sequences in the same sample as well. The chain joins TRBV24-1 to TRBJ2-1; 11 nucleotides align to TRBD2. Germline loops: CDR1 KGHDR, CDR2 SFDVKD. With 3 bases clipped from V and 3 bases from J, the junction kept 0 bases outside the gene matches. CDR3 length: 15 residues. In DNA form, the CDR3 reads TGTGCCACCAGTGATACTAGCGGGAGCTACAATGAGCAGTTCTTC. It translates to CATSDTSGSYNEQFF.

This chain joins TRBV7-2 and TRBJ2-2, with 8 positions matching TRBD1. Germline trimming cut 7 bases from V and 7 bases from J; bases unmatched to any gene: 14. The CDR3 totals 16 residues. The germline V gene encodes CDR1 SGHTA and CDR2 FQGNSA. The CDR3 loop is CASTERQGALGGELFF. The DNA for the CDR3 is TGTGCCAGCACCGAGAGGCAGGGGGCGCTTGGCGGGGAGCTGTTTTTT.

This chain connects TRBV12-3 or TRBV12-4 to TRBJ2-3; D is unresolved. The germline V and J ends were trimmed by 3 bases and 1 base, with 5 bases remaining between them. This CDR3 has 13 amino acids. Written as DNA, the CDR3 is TGTGCCAGCAGTTTGAGCGGCACAGATACGCAGTATTTT. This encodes CASSLSGTDTQYF.

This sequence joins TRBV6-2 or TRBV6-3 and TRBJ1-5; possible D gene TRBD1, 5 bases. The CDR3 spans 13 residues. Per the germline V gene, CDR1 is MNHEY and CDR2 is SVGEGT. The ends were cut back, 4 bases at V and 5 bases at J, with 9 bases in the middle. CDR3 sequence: CASSFGHDQPQHF. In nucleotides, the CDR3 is TGTGCCAGCAGTTTTGGACACGATCAGCCCCAGCATTTT.

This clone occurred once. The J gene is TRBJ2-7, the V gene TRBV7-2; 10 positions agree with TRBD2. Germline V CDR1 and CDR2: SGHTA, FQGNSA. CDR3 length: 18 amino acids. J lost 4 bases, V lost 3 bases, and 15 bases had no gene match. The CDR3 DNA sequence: TGTGCCAGCAGCTTTCCCATGCTAGCGGGAGTAAGGGAGTACGAGCAGTACTTC. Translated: CASSFPMLAGVREYEQYF. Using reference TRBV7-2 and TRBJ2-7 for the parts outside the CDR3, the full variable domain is GAGVSQSPSNKVTEKGKDVELRCDPISGHTALYWYRQSLGQGLEFLIYFQGNSAPDKSGLPSDRFSAERTGGSVSTLTIQRTQQEDSAVYLCASSFPMLAGVREYEQYFGPGTRLTVT.

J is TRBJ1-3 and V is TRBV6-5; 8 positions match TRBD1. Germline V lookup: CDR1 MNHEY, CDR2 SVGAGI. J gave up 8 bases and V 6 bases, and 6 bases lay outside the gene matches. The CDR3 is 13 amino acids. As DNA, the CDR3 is TGTGCCAGCAGACTTGGACAGGGCGACACCATATATTTT. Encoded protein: CASRLGQGDTIYF.